The 28 T cell receptor beta chains given below trace back to one sample, sequenced in a study of Graves' ophthalmopathy and Graves' hyperthyroidism. RNA transcripts yielded amplified TCR beta CDR3 regions. First-round RT-PCR used HTBI primers; second-round multiplex PCR followed. MiXCR was run by TCRdb on the multiplex PCR reads, yielding one entry per CDR3 protein. The table lists 450,000 or so distinct CDR3 sequences, approximately 15% of them singletons. Sequenced: blood. Source of these receptors: a woman aged 25 to 39 with Graves' ophthalmopathy.

This clonotype was observed a handful of times. The V gene is TRBV29-1, the J gene TRBJ2-2, with D possibly being TRBD2 (5 bases). In germline, CDR1 is SQVTM, CDR2 ANQGSEA. The CDR3 has 14 residues. V was pared by 4 bases and J by 5 bases, with 14 bases between. The CDR3 region is CSVGRTGVTGELFF. CDR3 in DNA: TGCAGCGTTGGGAGGACCGGTGTAACCGGGGAGCTGTTTTTT.

J is TRBJ2-7 and V is TRBV6-1, with D possibly being TRBD1 (6 bases). V gave up 8 bases and J gave up 9 bases, with 26 bases separating them. The germline gives CDR1 MNHNS, CDR2 SASEGT. The CDR3 is 15 residues long. The CDR3 reads CASHTTGQAAVGQYF. In DNA, the CDR3 is TGTGCCAGCCACACCACGGGACAAGCGGCTGTGGGGCAGTACTTC.

In the case of this clonotype: No conserved phenylalanine or tryptophan is present at the end of the CDR3, so a read error is the likely explanation. The DNA is omitted, as the CDR3 cannot be located on it reliably, and the CDR3 follows TCRdb's listing. The J gene is TRBJ1-2, the V gene TRBV12-3 or TRBV12-4; TRBD1 reflects the table's D call only, with no check against the DNA. The CDR3 is 13 residues long, counting both termini. The CDR3 region is CASSPGGREGFTY.

This clonotype was seen ten or more times. The rearrangement uses TRBV6-1 and TRBJ2-7; D ambiguous. From germline, CDR1 is MNHNS and CDR2 SASEGT. The V and J ends lost 6 bases and 0 bases respectively, with 9 bases between them. This CDR3 is 13 amino acids long. Written as DNA, the CDR3 is TGTGCCAGCAGATCCCGCCTCTCCTACGAGCAGTACTTC. It encodes CASRSRLSYEQYF.

This clonotype was found many times. V is TRBV7-8 and J is TRBJ2-5; D is possibly TRBD1 or TRBD2 (5 bases each). Trimming left V 0 bases short and J 4 bases short, with 9 bases between. This CDR3 is built from 14 residues. The germline CDR1 and CDR2 sequences are SGHVS and FQNEAQ. DNA of the CDR3: TGTGCCAGCAGCTTAGCAGGGGAGAGAGAGACCCAGTACTTC. This codes for CASSLAGERETQYF. Full variable domain (missing parts from reference TRBV7-8 and TRBJ2-5): GAGVSQSPRYKVAKRGQDVALRCDPISGHVSLFWYQQALGQGPEFLTYFQNEAQLDKSGLPSDRFFAERPEGSVSTLKIQRTQQEDSAVYLCASSLAGERETQYFGPGTRLLVL.

This clonotype was picked up many times. V is TRBV18 and J is TRBJ1-1; D is ambiguous. Trimming stripped 4 bases from V and 0 bases from J, with 3 bases between. CDR3 length: 12 amino acids. CDR1 is KGHSH, CDR2 LQKENI, per germline. CDR3 region: CASSQMNTEAFF. CDR3 DNA sequence: TGTGCCAGCTCACAGATGAACACTGAAGCTTTCTTT.

This clonotype was seen ten or more times. V is TRBV30 and J is TRBJ1-1; perhaps TRBD1 as D (6 bases). This CDR3 is 13 amino acids long. CDR1 and CDR2 from the germline V gene are GTSNPN and SVGIG (reference sequence). Trimming cost V 4 bases and J 1 base, with 10 bases left between them. CDR3 loop: CAWNRVGNTEAFF. For the CDR3, the DNA is TGTGCCTGGAACAGGGTGGGGAACACTGAAGCTTTCTTT. The entire variable domain, with the rest obtained from reference TRBV30 and TRBJ1-1, is as follows: SQTIHQWPATLVQPVGSPLSLECTVEGTSNPNLYWYRQAAGRGLQLLFYSVGIGQISSEVPQNLSASRPQDRQFILSSKKLLLSDSGFYLCAWNRVGNTEAFFGQGTRLTVV.

The sample holds many counts of this clonotype. The chain employs TRBV12-3 or TRBV12-4 and TRBJ1-1, with D unclear. CDR3 size: 11 residues. Trimming removed 7 bases from V and 7 bases from J, with 10 bases in between. The DNA of the CDR3 is TGTGCCAGCACCAAAGGCGTTGAAGCTTTCTTT. The encoded protein is CASTKGVEAFF.

This clonotype was counted ten times or more. The V call is TRBV7-8, the J call TRBJ2-5, with D possibly matching TRBD2 (6 bases). The CDR3 has 16 amino acids. V lost 2 bases, J lost 2 bases, and 15 bases lay in between. Germline V gene lookup returns CDR1 SGHVS and CDR2 FQNEAQ. The CDR3 region is CASSLSSGVNQETQYF. Here the CDR3 DNA reads TGTGCCAGCAGCTTATCTTCGGGAGTAAATCAAGAGACCCAGTACTTC.

In regard to this clonotype: This CDR3 is missing its conserved last phenylalanine or tryptophan, likely due to a read error. The chain carries TRBV6-5 and TRBJ2-2; D possibly corresponds to TRBD2 (6 bases). V lost 0 bases to trimming and J lost 1 base, with 12 bases between them. This CDR3 region has 17 residues. Germline V gene lookup returns CDR1 MNHEY and CDR2 SVGAGI. CDR3 in DNA: TGTGCCAGCAGTTACTCGATCCTAGCGCTGAACACCGGGGAGCTGTTTGTT. Its translation is CASSYSILALNTGELFV.

This clonotype was seen at least ten times. The chain recombines TRBV3-1 with TRBJ2-5; no clear D gene. V was clipped by 2 bases and J by 0 bases, with 16 bases between them. The CDR3 extends over 17 amino acids. Germline loops: CDR1 LGHDT, CDR2 YNNKEL (reference sequence). CDR3 nucleotide sequence: TGTGCCAGCAGCCAAAACATCCCGGTCCTGTACCAAGAGACCCAGTACTTC. It is translated as CASSQNIPVLYQETQYF.

In its sample, this clonotype was seen many times. The rearrangement joins TRBV20-1 to TRBJ1-5; TRBD1 is a possible D gene (5 bases). CDR3 length: 18 amino acids. The V gene's germline CDR1 is DFQATT and CDR2 SNEGSKA (reference sequence). Trimming removed 0 bases from V and 0 bases from J, with 18 bases in between. In DNA form, the CDR3 reads TGCAGTGCTAGAGAAGCCCTGGTTACAGGTGTTAGCAATCAGCCCCAGCATTTT. This encodes CSAREALVTGVSNQPQHF.

This clonotype was observed a handful of times. V gene TRBV19 combines with J gene TRBJ2-2, with a weak D call TRBD1 (5 bases). The ends were cut back, 5 bases at V and 6 bases at J, with 19 bases in the middle. The CDR3 runs 16 residues. Germline loops: CDR1 LNHDA, CDR2 SQIVND (reference sequence). The CDR3 bases are TGTGCCAGTAGTCCCGGCGCAGGGATAGTCGCCGGGGAGCTGTTTTTT. As protein: CASSPGAGIVAGELFF.

The chain has TRBV4-1 and TRBJ1-5, with D possibly matching TRBD1 (6 bases). Germline values: CDR1 MGHRA, CDR2 YSYEKL. This CDR3 region has 14 residues. Between the trimmed V and J ends, which lost 6 bases and 4 bases, there was a span of 13 bases. Here the CDR3 DNA reads TGCGCCAGCAGTCGTGGACAGATTAATCAGCCCCAGCATTTT. Encoded protein: CASSRGQINQPQHF.

The chain employs TRBV4-1 and TRBJ1-2, with D unresolved. Trimming shortened V by 3 bases and J by 7 bases, and 9 bases separated the two germline ends. CDR3 length equals 12 residues. CDR1 and CDR2 from the germline V gene are MGHRA and YSYEKL. The CDR3 DNA reads TGCGCCAGCAGCCAGCCCTCGGGTGGCTACACCTTC. It is translated as CASSQPSGGYTF.

In its sample, this clonotype was seen many times. The genes are TRBV19 and TRBJ1-2; D not certain. Deletions cut 2 bases from V and 6 bases from J, with 10 bases between. The CDR3 sequence is 13 residues long. Germline-derived CDR1 and CDR2 are LNHDA and SQIVND (reference sequence). Here the CDR3 DNA reads TGTGCCAGTAGTATATCACAGACCAATGGCTACACCTTC. This translates into CASSISQTNGYTF.

The table lists this clonotype with many counts. The CDR3 DNA follows: TGTGCCAGCAGTCGAGTAGGGACAGGGGGATTCGGCTATGGCTACACCTTC. This sequence encodes CASSRVGTGGFGYGYTF. V and J are TRBV6-4 and TRBJ1-2; 11 bases match TRBD1. This CDR3 comprises 17 residues. CDR1 is MRHNA, CDR2 SNTAGT, per germline. Trimming took 5 bases from V and 4 from J; bases not matched to a gene: 12.

This clonotype has ten or more counts. The genes are TRBV12-3 or TRBV12-4 and TRBJ2-7, with D perhaps given as TRBD1 or TRBD2 (6 bases each). Trimming stripped 7 bases from V and 5 bases from J, with 21 bases between. The CDR3 is 15 amino acids. Here the CDR3 DNA reads TGTGCCAGCACTCGGACAGTTGGAGGGCCGCACGAGCAGTACTTC. It yields the protein CASTRTVGGPHEQYF.

This clonotype was observed many times. The rearrangement links TRBV28 to TRBJ2-7, with D uncertain. This CDR3 comprises 15 residues. CDR1 and CDR2 (germline): MDHEN, SYDVKM. V lost 2 bases and J 6 bases, leaving 17 bases between the germline ends. CDR3 protein: CASSLVNDAWGEQYF. In DNA, the CDR3 is TGTGCCAGCAGTTTAGTTAACGATGCCTGGGGCGAGCAGTACTTC. Filled out from reference TRBV28 and TRBJ2-7, the complete variable domain reads DVKVTQSSRYLVKRTGEKVFLECVQDMDHENMFWYRQDPGLGLRLIYFSYDVKMKEKGDIPEGYSVSREKKERFSLILESASTNQTSMYLCASSLVNDAWGEQYFGPGTRLTVT.

As to this clonotype: The conserved phenylalanine or tryptophan is not found at the CDR3 terminus, so this likely reflects a read error. This chain connects TRBV12-3 or TRBV12-4 to TRBJ2-2; D might be TRBD1 (5 bases). The V end lost 5 bases, the J end lost 7 bases, and 11 bases lay between the germline ends. This CDR3 region has 13 residues. The CDR3 nucleotides read TGTGCCAGCAGTCTCAGGGTTGGCGGGGAGCTGTTTTAT. Protein product: CASSLRVGGELFY.

At least ten counts were recorded for this clonotype. V gene TRBV11-2 combines with J gene TRBJ2-5; tentatively, D is TRBD1 (6 bases). Between the trimmed V and J ends, which lost 5 bases and 2 bases, there was a span of 15 bases. The CDR3 runs to 15 residues. Germline V gene sequence: CDR1 SGHAT, CDR2 FQNNGV. DNA of the CDR3: TGTGCCAGCAGCATACAGGGTCAGGGGCAAGAGACCCAGTACTTC. Translating gives CASSIQGQGQETQYF.

Ten or more counts support this clonotype. J is TRBJ2-7 and V is TRBV6-1; no reliable D call. Germline CDR1 MNHNS, CDR2 SASEGT. CDR3 size: 12 residues. Trimming took off 4 bases at V and 5 bases at J, with 9 bases between the two ends. As DNA, the CDR3 is TGTGCCAGCAGTGCAGGTATCAACGAGCAGTACTTC. This gives the protein CASSAGINEQYF.

This clonotype was picked up many times. This chain links TRBV10-3 with TRBJ2-7; 10 nucleotides align to TRBD2. There are 17 residues in the CDR3. From germline, CDR1 is ENHRY and CDR2 SYGVKD. J lost 7 bases, V lost 4 bases, and 16 bases had no gene match. The CDR3 DNA reads TGTGCCATCAGTGCGATCACCGGGACTAGCGTCTTACGAGAGCAGTACTTC. Residues: CAISAITGTSVLREQYF.

This clonotype has just a few counts. The chain couples TRBV6-5 to TRBJ2-5; 11 nucleotides agree with TRBD1. Germline CDR1 and CDR2: MNHEY and SVGAGI. After removal of 4 bases from V and 4 bases from J, the junction contained 5 bases not matched to a gene. CDR3 size: 15 residues. For the CDR3, the DNA is TGTGCCAGCAGTTTTTCCGGGACAGGGGGAGAGACCCAGTACTTC. Translated: CASSFSGTGGETQYF.

The chain joins TRBV7-2 to TRBJ2-1; perhaps D is TRBD1 or TRBD2 (5 bases each). The length of the CDR3 is 14 residues. V was cut by 6 bases and J by 7 bases, with 16 bases left in between. The germline V gene encodes CDR1 SGHTA and CDR2 FQGNSA. The CDR3 nucleotides read TGTGCCAGCAGAAATCCGGGACCATCGAATGAGCAGTTCTTC. Its protein is CASRNPGPSNEQFF.

This clonotype was recorded at least ten times. The genes are TRBV20-1 and TRBJ1-6; 8 positions match TRBD1. This CDR3 is 14 amino acids long. Germline V gene lookup returns CDR1 DFQATT and CDR2 SNEGSKA (reference sequence). V lost 7 bases to trimming and J lost 5 bases; unmatched junction nucleotides: 7. As DNA, the CDR3 is TGCAGTGGACAGGGGCCAGGGGATAATTCACCCCTCCACTTT. Translation gives CSGQGPGDNSPLHF.

At least ten counts were recorded for this clonotype. The chain links TRBV27 to TRBJ1-1; 10 bases agree with TRBD1. Trimming at V came to 5 bases and at J to 12 bases, leaving 9 bases not matched to a gene. The CDR3 contains 13 residues. Germline CDR1 reads MNHEY; CDR2 reads SMNVEV (reference sequence). The CDR3 spells CASSPTDRGLSFF. In DNA, the CDR3 is TGTGCCAGCAGTCCGACGGACAGGGGGTTATCTTTCTTT.

This clonotype was counted ten times or more. This chain uses TRBV24-1 with TRBJ2-2; 7 positions agree with TRBD1. Trimming at V came to 9 bases and at J to 0 bases, leaving 3 bases not matched to a gene. The CDR3 extends over 14 amino acids. Looked up from germline, CDR1 is KGHDR and CDR2 is SFDVKD. The CDR3 bases are TGTGCCACCGGTGGGACAGCGAACACCGGGGAGCTGTTTTTT. Translating it yields CATGGTANTGELFF.